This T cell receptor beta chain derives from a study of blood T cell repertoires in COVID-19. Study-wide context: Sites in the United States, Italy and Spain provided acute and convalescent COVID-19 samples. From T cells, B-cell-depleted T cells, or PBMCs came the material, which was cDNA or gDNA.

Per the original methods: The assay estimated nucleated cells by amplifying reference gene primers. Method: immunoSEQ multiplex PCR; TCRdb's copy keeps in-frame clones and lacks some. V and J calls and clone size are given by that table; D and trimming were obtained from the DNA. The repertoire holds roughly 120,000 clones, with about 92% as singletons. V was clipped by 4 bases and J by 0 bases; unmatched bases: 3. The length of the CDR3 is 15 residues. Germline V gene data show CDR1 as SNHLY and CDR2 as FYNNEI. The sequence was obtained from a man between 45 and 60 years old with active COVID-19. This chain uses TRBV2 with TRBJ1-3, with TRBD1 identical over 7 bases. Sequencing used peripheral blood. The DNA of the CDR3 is TGTGCCAGCAGTGGACAGGGATACTCTGGAAACACCATATATTTT. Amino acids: CASSGQGYSGNTIYF. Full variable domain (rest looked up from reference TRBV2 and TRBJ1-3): EPEVTQTPSHQVTQMGQEVILRCVPISNHLYFYWYRQILGQKVEFLVSFYNNEISEKSEIFDDQFSVERPDGSNFTLKIRSTKLEDSAMYFCASSGQGYSGNTIYFGEGSWLTVV.